These 5 T cell receptor beta chains were all obtained from the same sample, sequenced in a study of T-cell memory formation after mild COVID-19. TCRdb re-analysed the 5' RACE reads in MiXCR, keeping a single row per CDR3 protein. The data show some 100,000 distinct CDR3 sequences, with roughly 10% seen just once and about 40% held by the top ten. Sequencing was done on a sample of PBMCs or a T cell subset sorted from them (not recorded which). Source of these receptors: a man younger than 30 who had mild COVID-19 (a few samples of this study predate the infection). Cell type and time point are not known.

This clonotype was counted only a few times. The chain is built from TRBV27 and TRBJ1-2, with 7 bases fitting TRBD1. Germline CDR1 MNHEY, CDR2 SMNVEV (reference sequence). The V segment lost 5 bases and the J segment 2 bases; nucleotides outside the gene matches: 5. The CDR3 sequence is 14 residues long. CDR3: CASSLTGQNYGYTF. The CDR3 DNA reads as TGTGCCAGCAGTCTCACGGGACAGAACTATGGCTACACCTTC.

This clonotype was counted at least ten times. CDR3 protein: CASSYSRRDGYTF. CDR3 DNA: TGTGCCAGCAGTTACTCTAGGAGGGATGGCTACACCTTC. This sequence joins TRBV6-5 and TRBJ1-2, with D unresolved. The V gene's germline CDR1 is MNHEY and CDR2 SVGAGI. The CDR3 length is 13 residues. The V gene lost 0 bases and the J gene lost 6 bases, with 8 bases spanning the gap.

V gene TRBV3-1 combines with J gene TRBJ2-7, with D perhaps matching TRBD1 or TRBD2 (6 bases each). The CDR3 runs 15 residues. Trimming shortened V by 1 base and J by 5 bases, and 15 bases separated the two germline ends. Per germline, CDR1 LGHDT and CDR2 YNNKEL (reference sequence). The CDR3 bases are TGTGCCAGCAGCCAAGTATGGGGGGACACCGACGAGCAGTACTTC. The encoded protein is CASSQVWGDTDEQYF.

There are a few counts of this clonotype. V and J are TRBV11-2 and TRBJ2-7; TRBD2 agrees at 7 bases. Germline V gives CDR1 SGHAT, CDR2 FQNNGV. CDR3 size: 15 residues. V was pared by 0 bases and J by 2 bases, with 4 bases of the junction left unmatched. The CDR3 DNA reads as TGTGCCAGCAGCTTAGATCCTCGGGGGGCCTACGAGCAGTACTTC. Its protein is CASSLDPRGAYEQYF.

The chain uses TRBV5-1 and TRBJ2-2; D ambiguous. V was pared by 0 bases and J by 0 bases, with 6 bases between. CDR3 size: 15 residues. Germline loops: CDR1 SGHRS, CDR2 YFSETQ. As DNA, the CDR3 is TGCGCCAGCAGCTTGGGGACCTCGAACACCGGGGAGCTGTTTTTT. It yields the protein CASSLGTSNTGELFF. Together with reference TRBV5-1 and TRBJ2-2, the CDR3 gives the full variable domain: KAGVTQTPRYLIKTRGQQVTLSCSPISGHRSVSWYQQTPGQGLQFLFEYFSETQRNKGNFPGRFSGRQFSNSRSEMNVSTLELGDSALYLCASSLGTSNTGELFFGEGSRLTVL.